A single sample is the source of the 25 T cell receptor beta chains below, sequenced in a study of T-cell memory formation after mild COVID-19. TCRdb independently ran MiXCR on the 5' RACE reads; one entry per CDR3 protein. The sample consists of 400,000 to 500,000 distinct CDR3 sequences, around 20% of them appearing once. Input material: PBMCs or a T cell subset sorted from them (not recorded which). These receptors were collected from an adult woman who had mild COVID-19 (a few samples of this study predate the infection). Cell type and time point are not known.

This clonotype was found a few times. This chain connects TRBV11-2 to TRBJ2-5, with 10 bases identical to TRBD2. Germline trimming cut 5 bases from V and 5 bases from J; bases unmatched to any gene: 8. The CDR3 loop spans 15 amino acids. From germline, CDR1 is SGHAT and CDR2 FQNNGV. The CDR3 nucleotides are TGTGCCAGCAGCCCTAGCGGGGGAGGCAGGGAGACCCAGTACTTC. Amino acid sequence: CASSPSGGGRETQYF.

This clonotype came up many times. V is TRBV7-9 and J is TRBJ1-6; 8 nucleotides line up with TRBD1. The CDR3 runs to 14 residues. J gave up 2 bases and V 11 bases, and 5 bases lay outside the gene matches. Germline CDR1 is SEHNR and CDR2 is FQNEAQ (reference sequence). The CDR3 loop is CASQTGAYNSPLHF. The CDR3 region has the DNA TGTGCCTCCCAGACAGGGGCCTATAATTCACCCCTCCACTTT.

V gene TRBV5-1 combines with J gene TRBJ1-2, with 9 bases that match TRBD1. CDR3 length: 17 residues. Trimming removed 0 bases from V and 2 bases from J; junction bases left unmatched: 8. CDR1 is SGHRS, CDR2 YFSETQ, per germline. The chain's CDR3 is CASSLAEATGGNYGYTF. CDR3 coding DNA: TGCGCCAGCAGCTTGGCCGAAGCGACAGGGGGGAACTATGGCTACACCTTC.

The chain uses TRBV12-3 or TRBV12-4 and TRBJ2-2; 8 bases are a match to TRBD2. There are 13 residues in the CDR3. Trimming cost V 6 bases and J 6 bases; bases outside gene matches: 3. CDR3 in amino acids: CASRIGGAGELFF. CDR3 DNA sequence: TGTGCCAGCAGGATCGGGGGGGCCGGGGAGCTGTTTTTT.

This clonotype was detected only a few times. CDR3 protein: CASSPGDNQPQHF. CDR3 DNA: TGCGCCAGCAGCCCCGGGGACAATCAGCCCCAGCATTTT. The J gene is TRBJ1-5, the V gene TRBV5-1; unclear D gene. Germline CDR1 is SGHRS and CDR2 is YFSETQ. The CDR3 extends over 13 amino acids. Trimming stripped 4 bases from V and 3 bases from J, with 8 bases between.

The rearrangement uses TRBV20-1 and TRBJ1-2; D remains ambiguous. The CDR3 extends over 16 amino acids. CDR1 is DFQATT, CDR2 SNEGSKA, per germline (reference sequence). Trimming stripped 0 bases from V and 7 bases from J, with 21 bases between. Written as DNA, the CDR3 is TGCAGTGCTAGAGACCCCACCAGCCGGAGGTTAGGTGGCTACACCTTC. Its translation is CSARDPTSRRLGGYTF.

V is TRBV12-3 or TRBV12-4 and J is TRBJ1-4, with TRBD1 as a possible D gene (5 bases). V was clipped by 2 bases and J by 5 bases, with 15 bases between them. CDR3 length: 16 residues. CDR3 DNA sequence: TGTGCCAGCAGTTTAAGGGGCGGAAGATCGAATGAAAAACTGTTTTTT. This codes for CASSLRGGRSNEKLFF.

The chain links TRBV4-2 to TRBJ2-6; possibly TRBD1 or TRBD2 for D (5 bases each). V lost 4 bases to trimming and J lost 1 base, with 14 bases between them. The CDR3 consists of 17 residues. Per the germline V gene, CDR1 is LGHNA and CDR2 is YNFKEQ. The CDR3 spells CASSLPGPSSGANVLTF. In nucleotides, the CDR3 is TGTGCCAGCAGCCTCCCGGGACCGTCGTCTGGGGCCAACGTCCTGACTTTC.

This chain uses TRBV7-9 with TRBJ2-7; tentatively, D is TRBD2 (5 bases). V dropped 5 bases and J dropped 0 bases, with 11 bases sitting between them. Looked up from germline, CDR1 is SEHNR and CDR2 is FQNEAQ (reference sequence). CDR3 length: 14 amino acids. The CDR3 DNA sequence: TGTGCCAGCAGCAGCGGCAAAAGCTCCTACGAGCAGTACTTC. Protein sequence: CASSSGKSSYEQYF.

The chain recombines TRBV4-1 with TRBJ2-7; D might be TRBD2 (5 bases). Germline V CDR1 and CDR2: MGHRA, YSYEKL. This CDR3 has 14 residues. The V end lost 3 bases, the J end lost 3 bases, and 12 bases lay between the germline ends. The CDR3 coding sequence is TGCGCCAGCAGCCAGACCGGACTGGTCTACGAGCAGTACTTC. Translating gives CASSQTGLVYEQYF.

This clonotype was detected a few times. The rearrangement links TRBV3-1 to TRBJ2-5, with D unclear. Germline V lookup: CDR1 LGHDT, CDR2 YNNKEL (reference sequence). This CDR3 has 15 amino acids. V was trimmed by 1 base and J by 5 bases, leaving 14 bases between them. As DNA, the CDR3 is TGTGCCAGCAGCCAAGGTACAGCTCTTGGGGAGACCCAGTACTTC. This encodes CASSQGTALGETQYF.

The chain recombines TRBV6-4 with TRBJ1-6, with TRBD1 matching over 8 bases. J was trimmed by 5 bases and V by 3 bases; bases with no gene match: 0. In germline, CDR1 is MRHNA, CDR2 SNTAGT. The CDR3 sequence is 14 residues long. CDR3 coding DNA: TGTGCCAGCAGTGAACAGGGGGATAATTCACCCCTCCACTTT. It codes for CASSEQGDNSPLHF.

This clonotype came up a few times. The chain links TRBV6-5 to TRBJ1-4; TRBD1 is a possible D gene (6 bases). Looked up from germline, CDR1 is MNHEY and CDR2 is SVGAGI. The length of the CDR3 is 15 residues. V lost 4 bases, J lost 3 bases, and 12 bases lay in between. CDR3 coding DNA: TGTGCCAGCAGTTCGCGGACAGAATCTAATGAAAAACTGTTTTTT. It codes for CASSSRTESNEKLFF.

This clonotype was seen many times. The gene calls are TRBV5-1 and TRBJ2-6; D call uncertain. This CDR3 comprises 16 residues. Germline CDR1 is SGHRS and CDR2 is YFSETQ. Trimming removed 2 bases at V and 0 bases at J, with 9 bases between. The CDR3 region has the DNA TGCGCCAGCAGCTTCGGTTCACTCTCTGGGGCCAACGTCCTGACTTTC. This codes for CASSFGSLSGANVLTF.

In its sample, this clonotype was seen a few times. This chain joins TRBV4-1 and TRBJ2-5; possible D gene TRBD1, 6 bases. The CDR3 covers 15 residues. Deletions cut 0 bases from V and 0 bases from J, with 8 bases between. Germline V CDR1 and CDR2: MGHRA, YSYEKL. Here the CDR3 DNA reads TGCGCCAGCAGCCAAGACCCAGGGGACCAAGAGACCCAGTACTTC. It encodes CASSQDPGDQETQYF.

This clonotype was recorded a few times. The chain carries TRBV7-9 and TRBJ2-1; 8 bases map to TRBD2. Per the germline V gene, CDR1 is SEHNR and CDR2 is FQNEAQ (reference sequence). This CDR3 contains 16 residues. V lost 2 bases and J lost 6; bases outside the gene matches: 9. CDR3 amino acids: CASSLNTGGPRNEQFF. Here the CDR3 DNA reads TGTGCCAGCAGCTTAAACACGGGAGGGCCCCGCAATGAGCAGTTCTTC. The full variable domain, completed using reference TRBV7-9 and TRBJ2-1, is DTGVSQNPRHKITKRGQNVTFRCDPISEHNRLYWYRQTLGQGPEFLTYFQNEAQLEKSRLLSDRFSAERPKGSFSTLEIQRTEQGDSAMYLCASSLNTGGPRNEQFFGPGTRLTVL.

V and J are TRBV9 and TRBJ2-2, with 7 bases fitting TRBD1. The germline gives CDR1 SGDLS, CDR2 YYNGEE. J was trimmed by 0 bases and V by 0 bases; bases with no gene match: 5. This CDR3 region has 17 residues. CDR3 in amino acids: CASSVGTGVANTGELFF. As DNA, the CDR3 is TGTGCCAGCAGCGTAGGAACAGGGGTAGCGAACACCGGGGAGCTGTTTTTT. The variable domain in full, with the rest retrieved from reference TRBV9 and TRBJ2-2, is DSGVTQTPKHLITATGQRVTLRCSPRSGDLSVYWYQQSLDQGLQFLIQYYNGEERAKGNILERFSAQQFPDLHSELNLSSLELGDSALYFCASSVGTGVANTGELFFGEGSRLTVL.

This clonotype was counted a few times. This chain links TRBV11-2 with TRBJ2-7, with D uncertain. Germline CDR1 and CDR2: SGHAT and FQNNGV. CDR3 length: 11 amino acids. Deletions cut 5 bases from V and 6 bases from J, with 8 bases between. This chain's CDR3 is CASSGRPEQYF. As DNA, the CDR3 is TGTGCCAGCAGCGGGCGGCCCGAGCAGTACTTC.

This clonotype turned up a few times. The junction shows a germline mismatch at one end, possibly a read error. The genes are TRBV7-3 and TRBJ2-1; D is possibly TRBD2 (5 bases). The germline gives CDR1 SGHTA, CDR2 FQGTGA. The CDR3 has 14 residues. The DNA for the CDR3 is TGTGCCAGCAGCTTAGGGCTAGCCTACGATGAGCAGTTCTTC. Protein sequence: CASSLGLAYDEQFF.

V and J are TRBV30 and TRBJ1-1; D call uncertain. Germline-derived CDR1 and CDR2 are GTSNPN and SVGIG (reference sequence). V shed 0 bases and J shed 10 bases, with 12 bases lying between them. The CDR3 contains 12 residues. CDR3 bases: TGTGCCTGGAGTGTTAATCCGACGAGAGCTTTCTTT. Residues: CAWSVNPTRAFF.

The chain joins TRBV7-6 to TRBJ2-1; no clear D. Trimming shortened V by 7 bases and J by 3 bases, and 7 bases separated the two germline ends. The CDR3 contains 12 residues. Per germline, CDR1 SGHVS and CDR2 FNYEAQ. The CDR3 DNA sequence: TGTGCCAGCACCGGAGTCTACAATGAGCAGTTCTTC. This translates into CASTGVYNEQFF. Filled out from reference TRBV7-6 and TRBJ2-1, the complete variable domain reads GAGVSQSPRYKVTKRGQDVALRCDPISGHVSLYWYRQALGQGPEFLTYFNYEAQQDKSGLPNDRFSAERPEGSISTLTIQRTEQRDSAMYRCASTGVYNEQFFGPGTRLTVL.

This clonotype showed up just a few times. The genes are TRBV9 and TRBJ2-3, with 12 bases identical to TRBD2. J gave up 4 bases and V 1 base, and 16 bases lay outside the gene matches. This CDR3 has 20 residues. Looked up from germline, CDR1 is SGDLS and CDR2 is YYNGEE. CDR3 bases: TGTGCCAGCAGCGTAAACCTACTCCGACTAGCGGGAGAATCCCCAGATACGCAGTATTTT. Translated: CASSVNLLRLAGESPDTQYF.

This sequence joins TRBV6-5 and TRBJ1-1; perhaps TRBD1 as D (5 bases). The CDR3 has 15 residues. In germline, CDR1 is MNHEY, CDR2 SVGAGI. V lost 0 bases and J lost 1, with 9 bases in between. The CDR3 nucleotides are TGTGCCAGCAGTTACTCGGATCAGGGGAACACTGAAGCTTTCTTT. Amino acids: CASSYSDQGNTEAFF.

The chain couples TRBV15 to TRBJ1-2; D gene unclear. This CDR3 is built from 15 residues. Deletions cut 1 base from V and 0 bases from J, with 9 bases between. Germline loops: CDR1 LNHNV, CDR2 YYDKDF (reference sequence). The CDR3 protein is CATSRGQSANYGYTF. Written as DNA, the CDR3 is TGTGCCACCAGCAGAGGGCAGTCCGCTAACTATGGCTACACCTTC. The variable domain in full, with the rest retrieved from reference TRBV15 and TRBJ1-2, is DAMVIQNPRYQVTQFGKPVTLSCSQTLNHNVMYWYQQKSSQAPKLLFHYYDKDFNNEADTPDNFQSRRPNTSFCFLDIRSPGLGDTAMYLCATSRGQSANYGYTFGSGTRLTVV.

The V and J genes are TRBV7-8 and TRBJ2-3, with 9 positions matching TRBD2. This CDR3 is 17 amino acids long. In germline, CDR1 is SGHVS, CDR2 FQNEAQ. V shed 4 bases and J 6 bases; nucleotides not matched to a gene: 14. For the CDR3, the DNA is TGTGCCAGCAGCTCCTCGGGCCTAGCGGGGAGTAGGGATACGCAGTATTTT. Its translation: CASSSSGLAGSRDTQYF.